The clone carrying this TCR beta chain has only one observation. Its antigen is currently unknown. These data belong to a study of cytomegalovirus exposure and HLA in healthy donors. Study-wide results and limits: Several of the most significant clusters appeared linked to common viral pathogens, based on a later analysis. Most CMV-associated TCR beta chains appeared HLA-restricted in a later analysis. The dataset shows that most TCR sequences were rare, while some public TCRs occurred in many donors.

PCR involved 60 Vbeta and 13 Jbeta primers. The repertoire was sequenced with immunoSEQ multiplex PCR; TCRdb's copy has only in-frame clones and lacks some. This sample has about 140,000 clones; about 78% occur once, and the top ten carry 2.8%. This receptor was taken from a male donor in good health and CMV-seronegative. Sample: PBMCs.

The CDR3 nucleotides read TGCGCCAGCAGCCAAGGCAGGCCCTACGAGCAGTACTTC. This codes for CASSQGRPYEQYF. This sequence joins TRBV4-1 and TRBJ2-7; D not resolved. This CDR3 is 13 amino acids long. From germline, CDR1 is MGHRA and CDR2 YSYEKL. V was cut by 1 base and J by 2 bases, with 6 bases left in between.